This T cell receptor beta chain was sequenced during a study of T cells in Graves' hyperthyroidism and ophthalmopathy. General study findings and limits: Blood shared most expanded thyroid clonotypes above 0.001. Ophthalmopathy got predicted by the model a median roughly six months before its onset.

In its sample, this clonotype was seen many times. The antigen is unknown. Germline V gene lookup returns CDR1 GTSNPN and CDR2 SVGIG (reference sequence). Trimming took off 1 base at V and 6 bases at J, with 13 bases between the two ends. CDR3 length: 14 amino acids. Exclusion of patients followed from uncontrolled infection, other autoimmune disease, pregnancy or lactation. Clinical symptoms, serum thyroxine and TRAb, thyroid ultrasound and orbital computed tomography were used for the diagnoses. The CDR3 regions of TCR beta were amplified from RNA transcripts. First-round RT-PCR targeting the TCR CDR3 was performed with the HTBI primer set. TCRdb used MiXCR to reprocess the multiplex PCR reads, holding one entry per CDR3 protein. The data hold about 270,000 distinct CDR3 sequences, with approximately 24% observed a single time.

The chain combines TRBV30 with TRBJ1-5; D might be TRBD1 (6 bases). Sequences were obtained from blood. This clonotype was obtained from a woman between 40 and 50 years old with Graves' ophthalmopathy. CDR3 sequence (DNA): TGTGCCTGGAGTGAGGGGACATTGGGTCAGCCCCAGCATTTT. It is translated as CAWSEGTLGQPQHF.